The T cell receptor beta chain described here comes from a study of blood T cell repertoires in COVID-19. Looking at the study overall: Material from acute and convalescent COVID-19 was sourced from the United States, Italy and Spain. T cells, B-cell-depleted T cells, or PBMCs supplied cDNA or gDNA.

Authors' processing steps: Reference gene primer amplification in the assay estimated nucleated cell counts. The assay was immunoSEQ multiplex PCR, and TCRdb's table has in-frame clones only and misses some. That table is the source of V, J and clone size, and D and trimming were worked out from the DNA. Among tens of thousands of clones, about 80% were seen once, and the ten largest hold 6.3%. Trimming removed 2 bases from V and 2 bases from J, with 13 bases in between. This CDR3 is 15 amino acids long. Germline values: CDR1 SGHRS, CDR2 YFSETQ. The sequencing input was peripheral blood. The genes are TRBV5-1 and TRBJ1-2; D possibly corresponds to TRBD1 (6 bases). This receptor was taken from a man aged 55-75 years with acute or convalescent COVID-19. The CDR3 spells CASSLQDRSNYGYTF. The CDR3 DNA sequence: TGCGCCAGCAGCTTACAGGACAGATCGAACTATGGCTACACCTTC.